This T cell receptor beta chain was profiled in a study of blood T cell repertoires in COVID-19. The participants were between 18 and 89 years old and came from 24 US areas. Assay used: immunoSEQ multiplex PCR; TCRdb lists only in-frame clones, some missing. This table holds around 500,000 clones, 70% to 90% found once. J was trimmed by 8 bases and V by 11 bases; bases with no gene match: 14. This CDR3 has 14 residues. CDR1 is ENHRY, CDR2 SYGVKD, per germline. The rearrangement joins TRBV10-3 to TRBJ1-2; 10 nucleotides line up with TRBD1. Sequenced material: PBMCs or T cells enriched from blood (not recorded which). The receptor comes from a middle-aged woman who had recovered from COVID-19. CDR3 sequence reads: CASNGQGGPGGYTF. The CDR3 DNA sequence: TGTGCCTCGAACGGACAGGGGGGGCCAGGCGGCTACACCTTC.